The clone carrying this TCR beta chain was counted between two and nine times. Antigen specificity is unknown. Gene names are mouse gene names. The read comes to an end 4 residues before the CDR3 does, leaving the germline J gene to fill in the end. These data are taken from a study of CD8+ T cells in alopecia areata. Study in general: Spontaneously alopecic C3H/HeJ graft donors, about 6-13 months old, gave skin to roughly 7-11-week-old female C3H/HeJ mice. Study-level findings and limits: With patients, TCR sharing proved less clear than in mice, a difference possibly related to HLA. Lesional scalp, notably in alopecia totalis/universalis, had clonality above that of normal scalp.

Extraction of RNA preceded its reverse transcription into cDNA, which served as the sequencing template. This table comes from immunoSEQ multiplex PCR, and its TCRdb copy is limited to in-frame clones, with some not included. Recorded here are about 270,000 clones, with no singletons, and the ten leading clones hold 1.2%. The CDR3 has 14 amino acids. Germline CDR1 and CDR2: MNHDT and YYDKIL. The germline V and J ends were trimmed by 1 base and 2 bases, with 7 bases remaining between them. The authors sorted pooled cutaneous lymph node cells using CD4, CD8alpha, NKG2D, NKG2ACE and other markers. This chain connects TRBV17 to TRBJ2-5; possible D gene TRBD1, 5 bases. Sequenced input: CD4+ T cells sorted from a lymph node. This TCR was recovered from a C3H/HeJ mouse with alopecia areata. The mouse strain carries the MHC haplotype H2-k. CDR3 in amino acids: CASSRGRVQDTQYF. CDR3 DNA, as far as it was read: TGTGCTAGCAGTAGAGGCAGGGTCCAAGAC.